This passage covers 2 T cell receptor beta chains from one sample sequenced in a study of cytomegalovirus exposure and HLA in healthy donors. The PCR made use of 60 Vbeta and 13 Jbeta primers. Profiled with immunoSEQ multiplex PCR; TCRdb holds only in-frame clones, not every one. Among 140,000 or so clones listed, roughly three quarters were seen once. The sequenced sample consisted of PBMCs. The source of these receptors is a woman between 25 and 40 years old in good health and CMV-seronegative.

This clone was counted between two and nine times. V is TRBV6-4 and J is TRBJ2-5, with 9 bases lining up with TRBD2. This CDR3 is 18 amino acids long. Unmatched junction bases numbered 13, after V lost 3 bases and J lost 2 bases. Germline assignment: CDR1 MRHNA and CDR2 SNTAGT. The CDR3 loop reads CASSEIIAGVPSQETQYF. CDR3 nucleotide sequence: TGTGCCAGCAGTGAAATAATAGCGGGAGTCCCCTCTCAAGAGACCCAGTACTTC.

In DNA form, the CDR3 reads TGCGCCAGCAGGGCGGTTCGCGATGAAAAACTGTTTTTT. Translation gives CASRAVRDEKLFF. J is TRBJ1-4 and V is TRBV10-1; unclear D gene. The CDR3 has 13 amino acids. Germline V CDR1 and CDR2: WNHNN, SYGVQD (reference sequence). Trimming left V 6 bases short and J 6 bases short, with 11 bases between.